A single sample gave rise to the 32 T cell receptor beta chains below, sequenced in a study of CD8 T cells in ankylosing spondylitis. From the 5' RACE reads, TCRdb called clonotypes with MiXCR, one entry per CDR3 protein. The sample comprises around 250,000 distinct CDR3 sequences, about 18% of which are singletons, and around 30% rests with the top ten. Input material: blood, either unsorted or a sorted T cell fraction (not recorded which). These TCRs come from a male donor with ankylosing spondylitis or in good health (not recorded which).

This clonotype showed up many times. The chain recombines TRBV5-6 with TRBJ2-7, with a weak D call TRBD2 (5 bases). The V gene lost 4 bases and the J gene lost 2 bases, with 13 bases spanning the gap. Per the germline V gene, CDR1 is SGHDT and CDR2 is YYEEEE. The CDR3 covers 14 residues. CDR3 nucleotides: TGTGCCAGCAGCCACAGCGGACGCACCTACGAGCAGTACTTC. The encoded protein is CASSHSGRTYEQYF.

The V gene is TRBV4-3, the J gene TRBJ2-1; the D gene is possibly TRBD1 (5 bases). V was shortened by 0 bases and J by 8 bases, with 14 bases between the two germline ends. From germline, CDR1 is LGHNA and CDR2 YSLEER. This CDR3 spans 15 amino acids. CDR3 in amino acids: CASSQERQSSDEQFF. In nucleotides, the CDR3 is TGCGCCAGCAGCCAAGAACGACAGTCCTCGGATGAGCAGTTCTTC.

The table lists this clonotype with a few counts. The chain is built from TRBV20-1 and TRBJ1-1, with 8 bases matching TRBD1. Germline V lookup: CDR1 DFQATT, CDR2 SNEGSKA (reference sequence). The CDR3 length is 15 residues. The ends lost 6 bases at V and 6 bases at J; junction bases unmatched: 15. CDR3 amino acids: CSAPQTGAPEAEAFF. CDR3 nucleotides: TGCAGTGCCCCTCAGACAGGGGCCCCTGAGGCTGAAGCTTTCTTT.

J is TRBJ1-1 and V is TRBV4-1, with D hard to call. Trimming removed 0 bases from V and 1 base from J, with 9 bases in between. The CDR3 has 15 amino acids. Germline V gives CDR1 MGHRA, CDR2 YSYEKL. In nucleotides, the CDR3 is TGCGCCAGCAGCCAAGATCATTACTCGAACACTGAAGCTTTCTTT. Its translation is CASSQDHYSNTEAFF.

This clonotype was seen only a few times. This chain connects TRBV27 to TRBJ2-7; 11 positions agree with TRBD2. Germline CDR1 is MNHEY and CDR2 is SMNVEV (reference sequence). Germline trimming cut 0 bases from V and 7 bases from J; bases unmatched to any gene: 2. This CDR3 comprises 14 residues. The CDR3 bases are TGTGCCAGCAGTTTATCGCCTAGCGGGGGGGAGCAGTACTTC. The encoded protein is CASSLSPSGGEQYF.

The J gene is TRBJ2-7, the V gene TRBV3-1, with TRBD2 identical over 8 bases. Trimming at V came to 4 bases and at J to 5 bases, leaving 7 bases not matched to a gene. Germline V gene sequence: CDR1 LGHDT, CDR2 YNNKEL (reference sequence). The CDR3 is 14 residues long. Written as DNA, the CDR3 is TGTGCCAGCAGCCCACGGGAGGGCCGTGACGAGCAGTACTTC. This codes for CASSPREGRDEQYF.

This clonotype was detected only a few times. The chain uses TRBV6-5 and TRBJ2-7; D is perhaps TRBD2 (5 bases). Germline V gene data show CDR1 as MNHEY and CDR2 as SVGAGI. V dropped 6 bases and J dropped 4 bases, with 7 bases sitting between them. This CDR3 has 11 residues. In nucleotides, the CDR3 is TGTGCCAGCAGGAGCGGATACGAGCAGTACTTC. It translates to CASRSGYEQYF.

This clonotype was recorded only once. The chain joins TRBV6-5 to TRBJ2-1; D not resolved. The germline V gene has CDR1 MNHEY and CDR2 SVGAGI. Trimming pared 2 bases from V and 3 bases from J, leaving 8 bases between. The CDR3 is 14 amino acids. The CDR3 protein is CASSYGMGYNEQFF. CDR3 DNA: TGTGCCAGCAGTTACGGGATGGGCTACAATGAGCAGTTCTTC.

The gene calls are TRBV9 and TRBJ2-7; the match to TRBD2 covers 9 bases. CDR1 SGDLS and CDR2 YYNGEE come from the germline V gene. The ends lost 0 bases at V and 2 bases at J; junction bases unmatched: 3. There are 15 residues in the CDR3. CDR3 protein: CASSVEAGGTYEQYF. The CDR3 DNA follows: TGTGCCAGCAGCGTAGAAGCGGGAGGTACCTACGAGCAGTACTTC.

The genes are TRBV6-2 or TRBV6-3 and TRBJ2-1; unclear D gene. The CDR3 runs 13 residues. Germline CDR1 and CDR2: MNHEY and SVGEGT. The germline V and J ends were trimmed by 9 bases and 1 base, with 10 bases remaining between them. The CDR3: CASREQSYNEQFF. The CDR3 coding sequence is TGTGCCAGTAGAGAGCAGTCCTACAATGAGCAGTTCTTC.

The rearrangement joins TRBV12-3 or TRBV12-4 to TRBJ2-7, with a tentative D call TRBD2 (6 bases). The germline V and J ends were trimmed by 7 bases and 5 bases, with 15 bases remaining between them. This CDR3 has 13 residues. The CDR3: CASTLGGVHEQYF. CDR3 nucleotides: TGTGCCAGCACCTTGGGGGGTGTCCACGAGCAGTACTTC.

V and J are TRBV6-2 or TRBV6-3 and TRBJ1-1; D call uncertain. The CDR3 consists of 15 residues. Per germline, CDR1 MNHEY and CDR2 SVGEGT. V lost 0 bases and J lost 3, with 11 bases in between. CDR3 bases: TGTGCCAGCAGTTACTCTGCGTACTGGGACACTGAAGCTTTCTTT. As protein: CASSYSAYWDTEAFF.

A few counts support this clonotype. The chain carries TRBV4-2 and TRBJ2-3, with TRBD2 identical over 11 bases. CDR3 length: 18 amino acids. The ends lost 0 bases at V and 7 bases at J; junction bases unmatched: 12. CDR1 is LGHNA and CDR2 is YNFKEQ in the germline V gene. The DNA of the CDR3 is TGTGCCAGCAGCCAAGATTCGGAACTGACTAGCGGGATGAATACGCAGTATTTT. Amino acid sequence: CASSQDSELTSGMNTQYF.

This clonotype occurred many times. V usage is TRBV4-3 and J usage is TRBJ2-1; 9 bases match TRBD2. Per the germline V gene, CDR1 is LGHNA and CDR2 is YSLEER. The CDR3 loop spans 17 amino acids. V lost 0 bases, J lost 3 bases, and 6 bases stayed unmatched. CDR3 nucleotide sequence: TGCGCCAGCAGCCAAGATCCAGCGGGAGGTGACTACAATGAGCAGTTCTTC. This codes for CASSQDPAGGDYNEQFF.

The chain uses TRBV11-2 and TRBJ2-5; 7 nucleotides align to TRBD2. In germline, CDR1 is SGHAT, CDR2 FQNNGV. Trimming took 1 base from V and 5 from J; bases not matched to a gene: 10. The CDR3 is 16 amino acids. CDR3 nucleotides: TGTGCCAGCAGCTTAGGTGAAGCGGGGCCAGGGGAGACCCAGTACTTC. Translated: CASSLGEAGPGETQYF.

This clonotype was detected ten times or more. CDR3 in DNA: TGTGCCAGCAGCTTCGGCACGGGAAGTGGCCACGAGCAGTACTTC. Translation gives CASSFGTGSGHEQYF. The genes are TRBV7-2 and TRBJ2-7; possibly TRBD2 for D (5 bases). There are 15 residues in the CDR3. V lost 3 bases, J lost 5 bases, and 17 bases lay in between. Germline-derived CDR1 and CDR2 are SGHTA and FQGNSA.

This clonotype was observed a few times. This chain uses TRBV25-1 with TRBJ2-3; TRBD2 matches at 8 bases. The CDR3 has 14 residues. Germline values: CDR1 MGHDK, CDR2 SYGVNS. After removal of 5 bases from V and 2 bases from J, the junction contained 3 bases not matched to a gene. The CDR3 protein is CASSHGRDTDTQYF. The DNA of the CDR3 is TGTGCCAGCAGTCACGGGAGGGACACAGATACGCAGTATTTT.

The rearrangement uses TRBV7-9 and TRBJ1-1, with 11 bases lining up with TRBD1. Losses at the gene ends were 2 bases for V and 1 base for J; bases not matched to a gene: 6. There are 17 residues in the CDR3. Germline CDR1 SEHNR, CDR2 FQNEAQ (reference sequence). The CDR3 here is CASSLPLDRGPNTEAFF. CDR3 DNA sequence: TGTGCCAGCAGCTTACCGTTGGACAGGGGGCCGAACACTGAAGCTTTCTTT.

The rearrangement links TRBV7-9 to TRBJ1-5; 7 bases are a match to TRBD1. CDR3 length: 14 residues. The J segment lost 4 bases and the V segment lost 5 bases, leaving 5 bases of the junction unmatched. Per germline, CDR1 SEHNR and CDR2 FQNEAQ (reference sequence). The DNA for the CDR3 is TGTGCCAGCAGCCAGGGGACAGCTAATCAGCCCCAGCATTTT. Amino acids: CASSQGTANQPQHF.

This clonotype was recorded only once. The CDR3 loop is CASSYPSGGSGITEAFF. For the CDR3, the DNA is TGCGCCAGCAGCTACCCCTCGGGAGGTTCAGGGATCACTGAAGCTTTCTTT. This chain joins TRBV5-1 and TRBJ1-1, with a possible D match to TRBD1 (5 bases). The V gene lost 3 bases and the J gene lost 4 bases, with 22 bases spanning the gap. CDR3 length equals 17 residues. Germline V CDR1 and CDR2: SGHRS, YFSETQ. The full variable domain, with the rest looked up from reference TRBV5-1 and TRBJ1-1, is KAGVTQTPRYLIKTRGQQVTLSCSPISGHRSVSWYQQTPGQGLQFLFEYFSETQRNKGNFPGRFSGRQFSNSRSEMNVSTLELGDSALYLCASSYPSGGSGITEAFFGQGTRLTVV.

The rearrangement joins TRBV19 to TRBJ2-5; D not resolved. The CDR3 loop spans 13 amino acids. The germline V gene has CDR1 LNHDA and CDR2 SQIVND (reference sequence). Trimming removed 1 base from V and 4 bases from J, with 7 bases in between. The CDR3 region is CASSIGLRETQYF. The CDR3 DNA follows: TGTGCCAGTAGTATAGGGCTCCGAGAGACCCAGTACTTC.

This clonotype showed up just a few times. V is TRBV27 and J is TRBJ2-7; weak D call: TRBD2 (5 bases). Germline values: CDR1 MNHEY, CDR2 SMNVEV (reference sequence). CDR3 length: 14 amino acids. Trimming removed 4 bases from V and 5 bases from J, with 15 bases in between. The CDR3 DNA reads as TGTGCCAGCAGTTCGGGCCTCGTCGGGGACGAGCAGTACTTC. Translating gives CASSSGLVGDEQYF.

There are a few counts of this clonotype. This chain uses TRBV20-1 with TRBJ2-2, with D unclear. V was clipped by 7 bases and J by 2 bases, with 14 bases between them. CDR3 length: 14 residues. Germline values: CDR1 DFQATT, CDR2 SNEGSKA (reference sequence). The CDR3 spells CSVLLPLNTGELFF. CDR3 DNA: TGCAGTGTCCTCCTGCCCTTAAACACCGGGGAGCTGTTTTTT.

The chain links TRBV15 to TRBJ2-7; TRBD2 matches 8 bases. Trimming took 1 base from V and 6 from J; bases not matched to a gene: 8. This CDR3 has 15 residues. Germline assignment: CDR1 LNHNV and CDR2 YYDKDF (reference sequence). The CDR3 reads CATSRVLLAGVEQYF. The CDR3 nucleotides read TGTGCCACCAGCAGAGTTTTGCTAGCGGGCGTCGAGCAGTACTTC.

This clonotype was found a few times. The chain carries TRBV6-2 or TRBV6-3 and TRBJ2-5; maybe TRBD2 (5 bases). Trimming left V 4 bases short and J 0 bases short, with 6 bases between. Germline assignment: CDR1 MNHEY and CDR2 SVGEGT. There are 13 residues in the CDR3. The CDR3 region is CASSWTDQETQYF. The CDR3 DNA reads as TGTGCCAGCAGTTGGACTGACCAAGAGACCCAGTACTTC.

The gene calls are TRBV4-1 and TRBJ2-1; a weak D match, TRBD2 (6 bases). This CDR3 has 16 amino acids. The germline V gene has CDR1 MGHRA and CDR2 YSYEKL. The V and J ends lost 1 base and 0 bases respectively, with 10 bases between them. CDR3 protein: CASSQVAGSSYNEQFF. The CDR3 region has the DNA TGCGCCAGCAGCCAAGTCGCCGGGAGCTCCTACAATGAGCAGTTCTTC.

About this clonotype: This may come from a read error, since a much larger clone is one base off. The chain links TRBV29-1 to TRBJ2-5, with D tentatively TRBD1 (6 bases). The germline gives CDR1 SQVTM, CDR2 ANQGSEA. The CDR3 has 12 amino acids. V lost 6 bases to trimming and J lost 6 bases, with 14 bases between them. The CDR3, as DNA: TGCAGCGTCTCAGGACAGAGAAAGACCCAGTACTTC. This encodes CSVSGQRKTQYF.

The V gene is TRBV7-9, the J gene TRBJ2-7, with D uncertain. Germline V gene lookup returns CDR1 SEHNR and CDR2 FQNEAQ (reference sequence). V shed 5 bases and J shed 2 bases, with 13 bases lying between them. CDR3 length: 14 amino acids. CDR3 coding DNA: TGTGCCAGCAGCACTAATCTTCATACCTACGAGCAGTACTTC. Its protein is CASSTNLHTYEQYF.

The rearrangement links TRBV7-2 to TRBJ2-1; 7 bases are a match to TRBD2. Germline values: CDR1 SGHTA, CDR2 FQGNSA. After removal of 5 bases from V and 10 bases from J, the junction contained 14 bases not matched to a gene. This CDR3 region has 15 residues. The CDR3 nucleotides are TGTGCCAGCAGCCAGGCCCTAGCGGTTGTCAGGGAGCAGTTCTTC. This encodes CASSQALAVVREQFF.

This clonotype was seen many times. The gene calls are TRBV20-1 and TRBJ2-3; D gene ambiguous. The germline V gene encodes CDR1 DFQATT and CDR2 SNEGSKA (reference sequence). CDR3 size: 11 residues. V gave up 5 bases and J gave up 0 bases, with 3 bases separating them. The CDR3 DNA follows: TGCAGTGCTGATAGCACAGATACGCAGTATTTT. Translated, it gives CSADSTDTQYF.

This chain joins TRBV29-1 and TRBJ2-7; 7 nucleotides match TRBD1. Germline V gives CDR1 SQVTM, CDR2 ANQGSEA. J was trimmed by 4 bases and V by 2 bases; bases with no gene match: 8. CDR3 length equals 14 residues. The CDR3 sequence is CSVESTGAGYEQYF. The CDR3 nucleotides read TGCAGCGTTGAATCTACAGGGGCCGGGTACGAGCAGTACTTC.

Many counts were recorded for this clonotype. This rearrangement joins TRBV13 to TRBJ1-1; TRBD1 aligns across 9 bases. Germline CDR1 reads PRHDT; CDR2 reads FYEKMQ (reference sequence). The J segment lost 4 bases and the V segment lost 1 base, leaving 13 bases of the junction unmatched. The CDR3 has 18 residues. Here the CDR3 DNA reads TGTGCCAGCAGCTTAGCCATGGGACAGGGAGCAATTGGCACTGAAGCTTTCTTT. This sequence encodes CASSLAMGQGAIGTEAFF.